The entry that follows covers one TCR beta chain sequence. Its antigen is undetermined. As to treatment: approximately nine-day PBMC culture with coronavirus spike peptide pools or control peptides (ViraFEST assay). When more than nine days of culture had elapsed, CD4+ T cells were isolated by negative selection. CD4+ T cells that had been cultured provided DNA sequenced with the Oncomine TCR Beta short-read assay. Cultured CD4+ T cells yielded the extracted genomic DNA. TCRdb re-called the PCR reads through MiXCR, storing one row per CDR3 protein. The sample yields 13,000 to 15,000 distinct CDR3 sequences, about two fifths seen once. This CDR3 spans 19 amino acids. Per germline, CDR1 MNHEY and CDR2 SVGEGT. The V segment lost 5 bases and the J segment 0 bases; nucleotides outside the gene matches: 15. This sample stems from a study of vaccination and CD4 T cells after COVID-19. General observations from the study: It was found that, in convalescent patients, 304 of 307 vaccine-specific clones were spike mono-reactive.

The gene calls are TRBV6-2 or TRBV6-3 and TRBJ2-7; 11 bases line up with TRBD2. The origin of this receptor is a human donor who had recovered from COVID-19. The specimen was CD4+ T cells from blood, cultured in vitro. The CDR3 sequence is CASSRWRTGTSGSSYEQYF. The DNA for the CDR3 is TGTGCCAGCAGTCGCTGGAGAACCGGGACTAGCGGCAGCTCCTACGAGCAGTACTTC.